This T cell receptor (beta chain) stems from a study of blood T cell repertoires in COVID-19. Study-level background: Spain, Italy and the United States supplied samples that represented acute and convalescent COVID-19.

Original analysis: For nucleated cells, counts were estimated from reference gene primer amplification. Repertoires were generated with immunoSEQ multiplex PCR, while TCRdb's copy carries only in-frame clones and drops some. The V and J calls and clone size were taken over from that table, and D and trimming were inferred from the DNA. The sample lists about 160,000 clones, around 85% seen once, with about 3% in the top ten. Germline V gene sequence: CDR1 KGHSH, CDR2 LQKENI. The length of the CDR3 is 13 residues. Trimming at V came to 10 bases and at J to 5 bases, leaving 10 bases not matched to a gene.

The source material was peripheral blood. The sequence was obtained from a human donor with acute or convalescent COVID-19. The donor label of this sample is uncertain. The chain uses TRBV18 and TRBJ2-7; TRBD2 matches at 8 bases. The CDR3 nucleotides read TGTGCCACCTCCGGGGGGGAAGGGAACGAGCAGTACTTC. It yields the protein CATSGGEGNEQYF.